These 17 T cell receptor beta chains were all obtained from the same sample, sequenced in a study of long-term antiretroviral therapy in people with HIV. A v3.0 immunoSEQ assay was performed at survey level. Libraries were prepared by immunoSEQ multiplex PCR; TCRdb keeps only in-frame clonotypes and omits some of them. This sample has approximately 24,000 clones, with roughly three quarters found just once. The source was unsorted PBMCs, collected 2.1 years after starting antiretroviral therapy. The receptors come from a man aged 30 to 45 with HIV.

J is TRBJ2-7 and V is TRBV28; D unresolved. Trimming shortened V by 2 bases and J by 3 bases, and 5 bases separated the two germline ends. This CDR3 is 12 amino acids long. CDR1 is MDHEN and CDR2 is SYDVKM in the germline V gene. The CDR3 is CASSLQDYEQYF. The CDR3 bases are TGTGCCAGCAGTTTACAGGACTACGAGCAGTACTTC.

CDR3 sequence: CASSRPGRAESRTDTQYF. The CDR3 nucleotides read TGCGCCAGCAGCAGACCCGGCAGGGCGGAGAGCCGCACAGATACGCAGTATTTT. V gene TRBV5-1 combines with J gene TRBJ2-3; the D gene is possibly TRBD1 (5 bases). V was shortened by 4 bases and J by 1 base, with 22 bases between the two germline ends. The germline V gene encodes CDR1 SGHRS and CDR2 YFSETQ. The length of the CDR3 is 18 residues.

The genes are TRBV15 and TRBJ1-6; D gene ambiguous. V lost 0 bases and J lost 4, with 10 bases in between. The CDR3 is made up of 16 amino acids. Germline CDR1 reads LNHNV; CDR2 reads YYDKDF (reference sequence). The CDR3 protein is CATSRDDHGYNSPLHF. The CDR3 region has the DNA TGTGCCACCAGCAGAGATGACCACGGGTATAATTCACCCCTCCACTTT.

The chain is built from TRBV6-5 and TRBJ2-7, with 9 nucleotides matching TRBD2. The CDR3 covers 15 residues. CDR1 and CDR2 (germline): MNHEY, SVGAGI. With V trimmed by 0 bases and J by 5 bases, 5 bases remained unmatched. CDR3 sequence reads: CASSYSSSGSHEQYF. The CDR3 DNA follows: TGTGCCAGCAGTTACTCGAGTAGCGGGAGTCACGAGCAGTACTTC.

V and J are TRBV19 and TRBJ1-6; 7 bases are shared with TRBD1. CDR3 size: 14 residues. Germline CDR1 reads LNHDA; CDR2 reads SQIVND (reference sequence). After removal of 8 bases from V and 2 bases from J, the junction contained 3 bases not matched to a gene. In DNA, the CDR3 is TGTGCCAGTGGGACAGAAACCTATAATTCACCCCTCCACTTT. It encodes CASGTETYNSPLHF.

V gene TRBV6-4 combines with J gene TRBJ2-7; 13 bases agree with TRBD2. V trimming: 5 bases; J trimming: 3 bases; junction bases outside the gene matches: 7. CDR1 is MRHNA and CDR2 is SNTAGT in the germline V gene. CDR3 length: 16 residues. CDR3 bases: TGTGCCAGCAGTTCCGGGACTAGCGGGACCAACTACGAGCAGTACTTC. This sequence encodes CASSSGTSGTNYEQYF.

The chain uses TRBV2 and TRBJ1-2; the match to TRBD1 covers 9 bases. The CDR3 is made up of 13 amino acids. With V trimmed by 6 bases and J by 3 bases, 2 bases remained unmatched. CDR1 and CDR2 from the germline V gene are SNHLY and FYNNEI. The CDR3 sequence: CASRGQGDYGYTF. CDR3 bases: TGTGCCAGCAGGGGACAGGGCGACTATGGCTACACCTTC.

The rearrangement joins TRBV5-1 to TRBJ2-1; 8 bases agree with TRBD2. The CDR3 length is 15 residues. The J segment lost 0 bases and the V segment lost 4 bases, leaving 3 bases of the junction unmatched. Germline V gene data show CDR1 as SGHRS and CDR2 as YFSETQ. In DNA, the CDR3 is TGCGCCAGCAGCGGTAGCGGGACCTCCTACAATGAGCAGTTCTTC. Translating gives CASSGSGTSYNEQFF.

The gene calls are TRBV14 and TRBJ2-7; 9 bases fit TRBD2. From germline, CDR1 is SGHDN and CDR2 FVKESK. The V and J ends lost 5 bases and 3 bases, in that order; junction bases with no gene match: 5. The CDR3 is 14 residues long. The CDR3 sequence: CASSGAGGFYEQYF. The CDR3 region has the DNA TGTGCCAGCAGCGGAGCGGGGGGATTCTACGAGCAGTACTTC.

V is TRBV27 and J is TRBJ1-5, with TRBD1 matching 8 bases. The germline V gene encodes CDR1 MNHEY and CDR2 SMNVEV (reference sequence). The CDR3 loop spans 15 amino acids. J gave up 4 bases and V 11 bases, and 13 bases lay outside the gene matches. The CDR3 reads CALSPGTGGNQPQHF. DNA of the CDR3: TGTGCCTTATCCCCCGGGACAGGAGGTAATCAGCCCCAGCATTTT.

This clone has just one count. The rearrangement uses TRBV5-8 and TRBJ2-7; D may be TRBD2 (6 bases). This CDR3 has 15 residues. V was pared by 1 base and J by 7 bases, with 18 bases between. Germline values: CDR1 SGHTS, CDR2 YDEGEE. The CDR3 protein is CASSLTSIAAWEQYF. DNA for the CDR3: TGTGCCAGCAGCTTGACTTCTATAGCGGCTTGGGAGCAGTACTTC.

The V gene is TRBV6-5, the J gene TRBJ2-5, with D possibly TRBD2 on 5 matching bases. The germline V gene encodes CDR1 MNHEY and CDR2 SVGAGI. With 7 bases removed from V and 4 bases from J, the gap between germline ends came to 13 bases. The CDR3 sequence is 13 residues long. The CDR3 sequence: CASTVGVGETQYF. As DNA, the CDR3 is TGTGCCAGCACCGTCGGGGTCGGAGAGACCCAGTACTTC.

The chain employs TRBV9 and TRBJ2-3, with 7 bases identical to TRBD1. The length of the CDR3 is 14 residues. Germline CDR1 and CDR2: SGDLS and YYNGEE. The ends lost 4 bases at V and 1 base at J; junction bases unmatched: 3. CDR3 residues: CASSRDRGTDTQYF. The CDR3 DNA follows: TGTGCCAGCAGCCGCGACAGGGGCACAGATACGCAGTATTTT.

In DNA form, the CDR3 reads TGTGCCAGCAGCGTAGGCCCTCAGGTACAGGGGAGCTATGGCTACACCTTC. The encoded protein is CASSVGPQVQGSYGYTF. V gene TRBV9 combines with J gene TRBJ1-2; 7 nucleotides match TRBD1. CDR3 length: 17 residues. Germline CDR1 reads SGDLS; CDR2 reads YYNGEE. With V trimmed by 0 bases and J by 4 bases, 12 bases remained unmatched. The full variable domain, with the rest looked up from reference TRBV9 and TRBJ1-2, is DSGVTQTPKHLITATGQRVTLRCSPRSGDLSVYWYQQSLDQGLQFLIQYYNGEERAKGNILERFSAQQFPDLHSELNLSSLELGDSALYFCASSVGPQVQGSYGYTFGSGTRLTVV.

The rearrangement links TRBV9 to TRBJ1-3; D gene uncertain. The CDR3 totals 16 residues. Germline V gene data show CDR1 as SGDLS and CDR2 as YYNGEE. V was shortened by 4 bases and J by 0 bases, with 14 bases between the two germline ends. Written as DNA, the CDR3 is TGTGCCAGCAGCACGACACCTAGGAGCTCTGGAAACACCATATATTTT. This codes for CASSTTPRSSGNTIYF.

J is TRBJ1-5 and V is TRBV6-5, with D hard to call. Germline-derived CDR1 and CDR2 are MNHEY and SVGAGI. V lost 4 bases, J lost 5 bases, and 12 bases lay in between. This CDR3 is built from 14 residues. The CDR3 bases are TGTGCCAGCAGTTTTGCCGGTTACGATCAGCCCCAGCATTTT. It encodes CASSFAGYDQPQHF.

The count of this clone is one. V usage is TRBV2 and J usage is TRBJ2-5, with D perhaps matching TRBD1 (5 bases). Germline loops: CDR1 SNHLY, CDR2 FYNNEI. Trimming cost V 6 bases and J 4 bases, with 18 bases left between them. This CDR3 is built from 15 residues. CDR3 sequence reads: CASSPGHDSSETQYF. Here the CDR3 DNA reads TGTGCCAGCAGCCCTGGACACGATTCGTCAGAGACCCAGTACTTC.